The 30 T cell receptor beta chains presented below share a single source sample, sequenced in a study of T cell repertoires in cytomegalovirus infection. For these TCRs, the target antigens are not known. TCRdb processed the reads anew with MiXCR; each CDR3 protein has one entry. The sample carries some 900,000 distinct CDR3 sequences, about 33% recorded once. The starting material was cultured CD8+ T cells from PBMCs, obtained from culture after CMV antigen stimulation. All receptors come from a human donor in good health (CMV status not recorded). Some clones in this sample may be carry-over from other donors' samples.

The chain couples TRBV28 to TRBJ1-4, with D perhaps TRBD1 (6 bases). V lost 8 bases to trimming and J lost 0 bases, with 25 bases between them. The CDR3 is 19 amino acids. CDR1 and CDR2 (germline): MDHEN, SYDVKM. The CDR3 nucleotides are TGTGCCAGCCAAGTTTCGTTTTATCGGGAGGGGGCAACTAATGAAAAACTGTTTTTT. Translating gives CASQVSFYREGATNEKLFF.

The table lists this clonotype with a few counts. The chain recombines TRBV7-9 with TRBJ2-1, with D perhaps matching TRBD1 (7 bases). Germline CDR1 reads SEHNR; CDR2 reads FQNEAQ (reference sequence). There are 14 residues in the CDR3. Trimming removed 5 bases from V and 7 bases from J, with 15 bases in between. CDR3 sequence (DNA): TGTGCCAGCAGCCCCCGGGACAGCGGGAATGAGCAGTTCTTC. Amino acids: CASSPRDSGNEQFF.

For the CDR3, the DNA is TGTGCCAGCAGCGTGGATGGGCAGAGCTCCTATAATTCACCCCTCCACTTT. This translates into CASSVDGQSSYNSPLHF. The chain joins TRBV9 to TRBJ1-6; D is uncertain. V was trimmed by 2 bases and J by 0 bases, leaving 12 bases between them. CDR1 is SGDLS, CDR2 YYNGEE, per germline. The CDR3 length is 17 residues. The full variable domain, rest sourced from reference TRBV9 and TRBJ1-6, is DSGVTQTPKHLITATGQRVTLRCSPRSGDLSVYWYQQSLDQGLQFLIQYYNGEERAKGNILERFSAQQFPDLHSELNLSSLELGDSALYFCASSVDGQSSYNSPLHFGNGTRLTVT.

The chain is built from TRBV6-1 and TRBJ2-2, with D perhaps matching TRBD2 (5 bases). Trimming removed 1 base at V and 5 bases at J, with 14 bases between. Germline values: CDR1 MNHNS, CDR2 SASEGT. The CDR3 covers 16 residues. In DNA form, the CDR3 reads TGTGCCAGCAGTGAAGACTCGGCCCCGGGGACCGGGGAGCTGTTTTTT. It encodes CASSEDSAPGTGELFF.

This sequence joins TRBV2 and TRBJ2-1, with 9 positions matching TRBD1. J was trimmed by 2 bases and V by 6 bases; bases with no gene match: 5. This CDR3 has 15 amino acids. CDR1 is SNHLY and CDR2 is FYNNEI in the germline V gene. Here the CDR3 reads CASRPDRGTYNEQFF. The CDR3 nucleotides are TGTGCCAGCAGGCCCGACAGGGGGACCTACAATGAGCAGTTCTTC.

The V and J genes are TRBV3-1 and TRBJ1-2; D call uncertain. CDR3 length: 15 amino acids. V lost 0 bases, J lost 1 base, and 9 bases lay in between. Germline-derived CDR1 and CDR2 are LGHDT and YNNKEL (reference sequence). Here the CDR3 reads CASSQDSDGNYGYTF. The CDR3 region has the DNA TGTGCCAGCAGCCAAGATTCAGACGGTAACTATGGCTACACCTTC.

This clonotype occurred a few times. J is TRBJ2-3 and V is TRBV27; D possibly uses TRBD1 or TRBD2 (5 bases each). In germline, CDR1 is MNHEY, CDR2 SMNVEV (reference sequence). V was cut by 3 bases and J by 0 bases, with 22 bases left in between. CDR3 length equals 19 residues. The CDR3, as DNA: TGTGCCAGCAGTTTCAACGAGGGTCGGACATACCTAAGCACAGATACGCAGTATTTT. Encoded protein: CASSFNEGRTYLSTDTQYF.

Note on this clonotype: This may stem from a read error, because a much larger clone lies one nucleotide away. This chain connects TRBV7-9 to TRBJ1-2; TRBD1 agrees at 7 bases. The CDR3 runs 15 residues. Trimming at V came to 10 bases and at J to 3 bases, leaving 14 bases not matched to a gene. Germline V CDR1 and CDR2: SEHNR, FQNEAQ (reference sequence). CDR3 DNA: TGTGCCACTCCACCCAGACAGGGCAAATACTATGGCTACACCTTC. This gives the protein CATPPRQGKYYGYTF.

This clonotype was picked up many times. CDR3 DNA sequence: TGTGCCAGTAGTCCCCGGGACAGACTCTACAATGAGCAGTTCTTC. As protein: CASSPRDRLYNEQFF. The V and J genes are TRBV19 and TRBJ2-1; TRBD1 aligns across 7 bases. The J segment lost 3 bases and the V segment lost 5 bases, leaving 7 bases of the junction unmatched. CDR1 is LNHDA, CDR2 SQIVND, per germline (reference sequence). CDR3 length equals 15 residues.

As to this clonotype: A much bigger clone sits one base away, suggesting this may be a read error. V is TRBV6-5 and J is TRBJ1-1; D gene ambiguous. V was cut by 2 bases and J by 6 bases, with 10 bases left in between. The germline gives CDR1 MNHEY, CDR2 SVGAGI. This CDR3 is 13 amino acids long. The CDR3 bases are TGTGCCAGCAGTTACAACGAGCAAGCTGAAGCTTTCTTT. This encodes CASSYNEQAEAFF.

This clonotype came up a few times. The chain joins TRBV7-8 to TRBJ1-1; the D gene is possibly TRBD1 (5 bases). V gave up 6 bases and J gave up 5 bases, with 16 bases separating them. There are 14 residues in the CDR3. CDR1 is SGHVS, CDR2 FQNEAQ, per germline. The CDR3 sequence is CASSSNGGMTEAFF. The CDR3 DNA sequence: TGTGCCAGCAGTTCGAACGGGGGTATGACTGAAGCTTTCTTT.

The chain's CDR3 is CASSLNGGAFEQFF. Written as DNA, the CDR3 is TGTGCCAGCAGCTTAAACGGGGGGGCATTCGAGCAGTTCTTC. The chain carries TRBV7-3 and TRBJ2-1, with 8 bases fitting TRBD2. Germline CDR1 is SGHTA and CDR2 is FQGTGA. The trim removed 1 base at V and 10 bases at J, leaving 6 bases unmatched. The CDR3 runs 14 residues.

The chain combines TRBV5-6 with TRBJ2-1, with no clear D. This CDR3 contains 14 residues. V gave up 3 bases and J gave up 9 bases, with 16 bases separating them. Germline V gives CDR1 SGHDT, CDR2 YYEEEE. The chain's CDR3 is CASSWGRPVSEQFF. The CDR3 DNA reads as TGTGCCAGCAGCTGGGGTCGACCCGTATCTGAGCAGTTCTTC.

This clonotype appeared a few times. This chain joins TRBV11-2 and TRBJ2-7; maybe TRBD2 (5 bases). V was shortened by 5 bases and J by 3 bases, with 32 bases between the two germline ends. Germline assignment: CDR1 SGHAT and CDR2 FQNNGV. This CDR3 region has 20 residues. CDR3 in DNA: TGTGCCAGCAGCATTCGGAGCCGGACTGATACTGGCTTGGTTATCTACGAGCAGTACTTC. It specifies CASSIRSRTDTGLVIYEQYF.

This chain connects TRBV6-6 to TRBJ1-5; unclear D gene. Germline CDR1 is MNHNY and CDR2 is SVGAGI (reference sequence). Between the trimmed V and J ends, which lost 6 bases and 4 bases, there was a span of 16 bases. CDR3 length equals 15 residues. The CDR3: CASSLAMERNQPQHF. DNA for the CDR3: TGTGCCAGCAGCCTAGCAATGGAGAGAAATCAGCCCCAGCATTTT.

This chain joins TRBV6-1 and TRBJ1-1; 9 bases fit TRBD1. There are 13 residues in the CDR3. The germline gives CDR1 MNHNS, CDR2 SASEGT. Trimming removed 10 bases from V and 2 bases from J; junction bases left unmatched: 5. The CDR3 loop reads CATLTGGNTEAFF. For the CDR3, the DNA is TGTGCCACCCTGACAGGGGGAAACACTGAAGCTTTCTTT.

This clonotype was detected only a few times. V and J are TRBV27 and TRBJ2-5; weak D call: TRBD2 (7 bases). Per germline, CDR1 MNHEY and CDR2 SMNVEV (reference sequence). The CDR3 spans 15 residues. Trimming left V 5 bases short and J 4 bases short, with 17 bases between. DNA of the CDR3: TGTGCCAGCAGTACTAGTGGGGGGGCGCTAGAGACCCAGTACTTC. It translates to CASSTSGGALETQYF.

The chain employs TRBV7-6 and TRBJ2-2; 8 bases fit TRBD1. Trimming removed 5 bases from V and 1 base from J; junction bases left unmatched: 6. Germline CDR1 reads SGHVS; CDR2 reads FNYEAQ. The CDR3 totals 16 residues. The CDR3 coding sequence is TGTGCCAGCAGCCTCCGTGGACAGGGGAACACCGGGGAGCTGTTTTTT. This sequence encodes CASSLRGQGNTGELFF.

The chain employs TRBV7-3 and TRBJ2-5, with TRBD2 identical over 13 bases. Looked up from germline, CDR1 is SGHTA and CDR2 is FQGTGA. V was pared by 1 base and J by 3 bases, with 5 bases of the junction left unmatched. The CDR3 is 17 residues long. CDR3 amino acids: CASSLNGTSGVEETQYF. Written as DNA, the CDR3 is TGTGCCAGCAGCTTAAACGGGACTAGCGGGGTGGAAGAGACCCAGTACTTC.

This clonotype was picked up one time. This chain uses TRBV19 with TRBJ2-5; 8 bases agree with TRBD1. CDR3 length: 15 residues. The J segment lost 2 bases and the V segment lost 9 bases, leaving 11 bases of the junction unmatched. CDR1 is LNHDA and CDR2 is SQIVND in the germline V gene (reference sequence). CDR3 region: CASTGQGGLQETQYF. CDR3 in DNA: TGTGCCAGCACAGGACAGGGCGGGCTGCAAGAGACCCAGTACTTC.

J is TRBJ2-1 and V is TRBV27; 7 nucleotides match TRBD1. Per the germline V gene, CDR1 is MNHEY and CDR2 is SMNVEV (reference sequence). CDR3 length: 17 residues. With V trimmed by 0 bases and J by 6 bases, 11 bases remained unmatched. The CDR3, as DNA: TGTGCCAGCAGTTTATCTCCCGCGACAGGGCCTCTCAATGAGCAGTTCTTC. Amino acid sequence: CASSLSPATGPLNEQFF.

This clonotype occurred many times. CDR3 sequence (DNA): TGTGCCAGCAGCTCGCAGGACAGGGCGAGCTCCTACGAGCAGTACGTC. Translated: CASSSQDRASSYEQYV. V is TRBV7-6 and J is TRBJ2-7; the match to TRBD1 covers 8 bases. Unmatched junction bases numbered 8, after V lost 4 bases and J lost 0 bases. CDR3 length: 16 residues. Germline-derived CDR1 and CDR2 are SGHVS and FNYEAQ.

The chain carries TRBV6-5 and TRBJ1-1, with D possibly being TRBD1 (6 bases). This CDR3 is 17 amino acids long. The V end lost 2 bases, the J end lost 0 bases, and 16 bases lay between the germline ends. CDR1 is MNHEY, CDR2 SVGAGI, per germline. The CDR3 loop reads CASSYTTGFGMNTEAFF. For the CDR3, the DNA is TGTGCCAGCAGTTACACCACAGGGTTCGGCATGAACACTGAAGCTTTCTTT.

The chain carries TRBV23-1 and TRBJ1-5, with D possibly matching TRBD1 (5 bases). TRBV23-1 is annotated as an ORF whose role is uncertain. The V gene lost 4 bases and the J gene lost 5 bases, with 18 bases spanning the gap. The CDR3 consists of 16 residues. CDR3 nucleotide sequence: TGCGCCAGCAGTCTGAAACAGGCTACCAGGTATCAGCCCCAGCATTTT. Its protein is CASSLKQATRYQPQHF.

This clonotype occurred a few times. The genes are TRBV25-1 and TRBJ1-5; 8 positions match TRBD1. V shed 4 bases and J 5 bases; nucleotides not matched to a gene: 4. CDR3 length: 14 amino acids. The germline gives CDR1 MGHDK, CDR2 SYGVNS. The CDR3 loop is CASSVGQGYQPQHF. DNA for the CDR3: TGTGCCAGCAGTGTCGGACAGGGCTATCAGCCCCAGCATTTT. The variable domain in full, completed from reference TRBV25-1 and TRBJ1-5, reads EADIYQTPRYLVIGTGKKITLECSQTMGHDKMYWYQQDPGMELHLIHYSYGVNSTEKGDLSSESTVSRIRTEHFPLTLESARPSHTSQYLCASSVGQGYQPQHFGDGTRLSIL.

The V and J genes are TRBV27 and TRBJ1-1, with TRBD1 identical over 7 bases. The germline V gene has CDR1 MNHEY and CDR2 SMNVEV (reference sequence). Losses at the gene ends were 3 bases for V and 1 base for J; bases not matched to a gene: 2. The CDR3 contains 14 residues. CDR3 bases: TGTGCCAGCAGTTTTCAGGGGGAGAACACTGAAGCTTTCTTT. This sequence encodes CASSFQGENTEAFF.

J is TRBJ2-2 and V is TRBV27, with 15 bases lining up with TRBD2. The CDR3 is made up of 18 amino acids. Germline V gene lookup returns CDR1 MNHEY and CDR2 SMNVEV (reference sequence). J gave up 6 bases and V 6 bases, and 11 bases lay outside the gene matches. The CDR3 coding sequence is TGTGCCAGCAGCCCACGGACTAGCGGGGGGGCAATAGCCGGGGAGCTGTTTTTT. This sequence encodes CASSPRTSGGAIAGELFF.

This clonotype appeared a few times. DNA for the CDR3: TGTGCCAGCTCACCGAACTCGTTGCGGGGTAGTGGTGAAAAACTGTTTTTT. Protein product: CASSPNSLRGSGEKLFF. V gene TRBV18 combines with J gene TRBJ1-4; no definite D call. This CDR3 is built from 17 residues. Deletions cut 3 bases from V and 7 bases from J, with 21 bases between. Looked up from germline, CDR1 is KGHSH and CDR2 is LQKENI.

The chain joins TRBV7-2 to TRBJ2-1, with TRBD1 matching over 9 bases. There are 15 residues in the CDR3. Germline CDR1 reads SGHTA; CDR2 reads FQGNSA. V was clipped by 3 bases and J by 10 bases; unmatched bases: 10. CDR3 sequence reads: CASSLNRGRDGEQFF. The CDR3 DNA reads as TGTGCCAGCAGCTTGAACAGGGGGCGGGATGGAGAGCAGTTCTTC.

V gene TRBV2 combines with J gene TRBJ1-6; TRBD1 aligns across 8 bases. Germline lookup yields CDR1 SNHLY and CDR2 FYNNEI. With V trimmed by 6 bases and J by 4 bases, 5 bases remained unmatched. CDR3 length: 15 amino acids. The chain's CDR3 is CASRPGTGYNSPLHF. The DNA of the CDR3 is TGTGCCAGCAGGCCAGGGACAGGTTATAATTCACCCCTCCACTTT. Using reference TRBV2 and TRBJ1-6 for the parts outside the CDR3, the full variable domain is EPEVTQTPSHQVTQMGQEVILRCVPISNHLYFYWYRQILGQKVEFLVSFYNNEISEKSEIFDDQFSVERPDGSNFTLKIRSTKLEDSAMYFCASRPGTGYNSPLHFGNGTRLTVT.